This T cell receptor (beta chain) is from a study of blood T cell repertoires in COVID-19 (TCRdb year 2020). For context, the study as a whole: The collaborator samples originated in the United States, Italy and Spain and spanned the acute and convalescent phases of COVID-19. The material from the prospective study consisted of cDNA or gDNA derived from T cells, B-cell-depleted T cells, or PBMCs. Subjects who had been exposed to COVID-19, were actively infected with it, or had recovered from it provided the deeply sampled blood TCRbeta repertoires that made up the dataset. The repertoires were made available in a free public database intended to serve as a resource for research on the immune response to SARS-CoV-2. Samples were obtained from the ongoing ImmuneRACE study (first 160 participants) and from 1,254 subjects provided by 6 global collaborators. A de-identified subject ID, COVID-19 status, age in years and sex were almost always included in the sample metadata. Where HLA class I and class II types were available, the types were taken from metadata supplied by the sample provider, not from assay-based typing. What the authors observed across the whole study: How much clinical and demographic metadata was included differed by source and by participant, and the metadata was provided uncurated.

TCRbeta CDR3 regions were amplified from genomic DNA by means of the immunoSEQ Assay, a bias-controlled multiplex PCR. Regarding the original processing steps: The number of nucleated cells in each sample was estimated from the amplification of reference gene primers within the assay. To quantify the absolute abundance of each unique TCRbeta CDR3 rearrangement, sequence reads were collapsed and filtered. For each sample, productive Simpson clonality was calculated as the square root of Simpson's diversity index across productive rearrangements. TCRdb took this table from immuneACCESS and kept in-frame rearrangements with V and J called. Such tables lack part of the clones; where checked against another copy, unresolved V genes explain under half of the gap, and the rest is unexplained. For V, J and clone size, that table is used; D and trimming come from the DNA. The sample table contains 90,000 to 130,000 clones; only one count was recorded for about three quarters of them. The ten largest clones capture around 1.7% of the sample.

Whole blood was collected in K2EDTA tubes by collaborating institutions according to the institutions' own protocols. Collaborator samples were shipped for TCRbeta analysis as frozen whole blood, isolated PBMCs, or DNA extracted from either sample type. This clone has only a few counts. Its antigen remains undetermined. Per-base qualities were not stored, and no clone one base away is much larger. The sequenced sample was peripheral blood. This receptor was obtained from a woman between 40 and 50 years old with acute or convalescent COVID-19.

CDR3 sequence: CASSLDRTNSPLHF. The sequence in DNA is TGTGCCAGCAGTTTGGACAGGACTAATTCACCCCTCCACTTT. Recombination joined TRBV6-2 or TRBV6-3 with TRBJ1-6; TRBD1 agrees with 7 junctional bases. As encoded in the germline V gene, CDR1 is MNHEY while CDR2 is SVGEGT. The junction shows trimming of 4 bases on V and 6 bases on J, and the gene matches do not reach 3 bases of it. Reading from cysteine to phenylalanine, the CDR3 counts 14 amino acids. Left in the record is the CDR3 DNA by itself, 42 bases read in frame from the first base.